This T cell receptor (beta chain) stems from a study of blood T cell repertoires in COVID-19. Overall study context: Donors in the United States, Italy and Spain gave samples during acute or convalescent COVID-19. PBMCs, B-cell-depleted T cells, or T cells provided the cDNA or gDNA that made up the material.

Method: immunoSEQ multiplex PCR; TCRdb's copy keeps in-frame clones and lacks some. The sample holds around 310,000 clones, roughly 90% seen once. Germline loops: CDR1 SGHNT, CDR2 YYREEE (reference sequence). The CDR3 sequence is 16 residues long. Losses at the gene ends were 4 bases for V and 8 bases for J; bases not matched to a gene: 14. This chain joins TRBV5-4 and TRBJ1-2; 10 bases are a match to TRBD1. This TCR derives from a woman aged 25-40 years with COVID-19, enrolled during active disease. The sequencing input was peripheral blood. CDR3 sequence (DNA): TGTGCCAGCAGCGCCCCGGGACAGGGGAATAATTGGGGCTACACCTTC. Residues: CASSAPGQGNNWGYTF. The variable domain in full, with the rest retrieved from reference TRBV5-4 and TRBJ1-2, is ETGVTQSPTHLIKTRGQQVTLRCSSQSGHNTVSWYQQALGQGPQFIFQYYREEENGRGNFPPRFSGLQFPNYSSELNVNALELDDSALYLCASSAPGQGNNWGYTFGSGTRLTVV.